This TCR beta chain originates from a study of blood T cell repertoires in COVID-19. The overall study: Sites in the United States, Italy and Spain provided acute and convalescent COVID-19 samples. The analysed material was cDNA or gDNA that came from T cells, B-cell-depleted T cells, or PBMCs.

Source study methods: Using reference gene primer amplification, nucleated cell counts were estimated. Measured with immunoSEQ multiplex PCR; TCRdb has only the in-frame clones, and not every one. V and J calls plus clone size are reproduced from that table; the DNA served to infer D and trimming. The repertoire includes approximately 320,000 clones, about 82% of them detected once, and about 7% sits in the top ten. The CDR3 runs 13 residues. Germline V gene lookup returns CDR1 LNHDA and CDR2 SQIVND (reference sequence). Germline trimming cut 4 bases from V and 6 bases from J; bases unmatched to any gene: 2. This clone was detected once.

Sequencing was done on a sample of peripheral blood. This rearrangement joins TRBV19 to TRBJ2-2; the match to TRBD1 covers 7 bases. This clonotype was obtained from a human donor in a cohort sampled during active COVID-19. CDR3 residues: CASSTRGSGELFF. Written as DNA, the CDR3 is TGTGCCAGTAGTACCAGGGGGTCCGGGGAGCTGTTTTTT.